This paragraph reports one T cell receptor beta chain. The antigen remains undetermined. This record belongs to a study of identical twins. Study outcomes and limitations: In zero-insertion analyses, partial confounding could arise from invariant MAIT and iNKT cells. The conclusions drew on cross-sectional statistical analysis instead of tracking the same donors.

The CDR3 is 14 amino acids. In germline, CDR1 is DFQATT, CDR2 SNEGSKA (reference sequence). The V end was cut by 2 bases, the J end by 4 bases, with 11 bases between. A universal primer site came from template switching; cDNA carried unique molecular identifiers. TCRdb re-called the 5' RACE reads through MiXCR, storing one row per CDR3 protein. The sample lists around 1.7 million distinct CDR3 sequences, about 31% occurring once. The chain joins TRBV20-1 to TRBJ1-4, with D possibly TRBD1 on 6 matching bases. This clonotype was sampled from a newborn girl in good health. The specimen sequenced was cord blood. CDR3 loop: CSARPGHINEKLFF. The CDR3, as DNA: TGCAGTGCTAGACCGGGACACATTAATGAAAAACTGTTTTTT.